Following are 28 T cell receptor beta chains from one sample sequenced in a study of Ad26.COV2.S vaccination and SARS-CoV-2 variants. Sequenced by immunoSEQ multiplex PCR; TCRdb stores in-frame clones only, minus some. This sample has about 440,000 clones; around 90% occur once, and the top ten carry under 4.5%. The treatment is: around 19 received Ad26.COV2.S at low or high dose, single or two shots; 5 received placebo; per-sample allocation not given. The investigators took samples on day 63 after the first vaccine or placebo injection. The material sequenced was peripheral blood, taken in a trial of Ad26.COV2.S vaccine versus placebo. The receptors were gathered from a person between 18 and 65 years old who received the Ad26.COV2.S COVID-19 vaccine or a placebo.

The J gene is TRBJ2-5, the V gene TRBV5-6; D is uncertain. Trimming removed 1 base from V and 4 bases from J, with 5 bases in between. Germline-derived CDR1 and CDR2 are SGHDT and YYEEEE. The CDR3 spans 12 residues. CDR3 in amino acids: CASSLWGETQYF. The CDR3 DNA follows: TGTGCCAGCAGCTTGTGGGGAGAGACCCAGTACTTC.

The chain joins TRBV28 to TRBJ2-1; 7 nucleotides agree with TRBD1. This CDR3 has 16 amino acids. Germline-derived CDR1 and CDR2 are MDHEN and SYDVKM. Trimming cost V 3 bases and J 10 bases; bases outside gene matches: 15. CDR3 loop: CASSLSGLQGSNEQFF. In nucleotides, the CDR3 is TGTGCCAGCAGTTTGTCGGGTTTACAGGGGAGCAACGAGCAGTTCTTC.

The chain is built from TRBV5-1 and TRBJ2-5, with TRBD1 matching 10 bases. The germline gives CDR1 SGHRS, CDR2 YFSETQ. J gave up 5 bases and V 4 bases, and 11 bases lay outside the gene matches. This CDR3 is built from 16 residues. The CDR3 nucleotides read TGCGCCAGCAGCCCCCTCGTGACAGGGGGCAGGGAGACCCAGTACTTC. As protein: CASSPLVTGGRETQYF.

In DNA form, the CDR3 reads TGTGCCAGCAGTTACGCCCCAGGGGTTGAGCAGTATTTT. This translates into CASSYAPGVEQYF. The chain recombines TRBV6-2 or TRBV6-3 with TRBJ2-3, with D possibly being TRBD1 (6 bases). This CDR3 region has 13 residues. Germline CDR1 and CDR2: MNHEY and SVGEGT. With 2 bases removed from V and 11 bases from J, the gap between germline ends came to 14 bases.

This chain joins TRBV10-3 and TRBJ2-3, with D uncertain. V shed 8 bases and J shed 1 base, with 7 bases lying between them. Germline assignment: CDR1 ENHRY and CDR2 SYGVKD. The CDR3 is made up of 12 amino acids. The CDR3 DNA follows: TGTGCCATCGCGCCCCGCACAGATACGCAGTATTTT. This gives the protein CAIAPRTDTQYF.

The J gene is TRBJ2-7, the V gene TRBV9; D tentatively reads TRBD1 or TRBD2 (5 bases each). CDR3 length: 15 amino acids. Germline CDR1 and CDR2: SGDLS and YYNGEE. V lost 3 bases, J lost 0 bases, and 13 bases lay in between. CDR3 amino acids: CASSAGTAPSYEQYF. In DNA, the CDR3 is TGTGCCAGCAGCGCCGGGACGGCCCCCTCCTACGAGCAGTACTTC.

This clone was observed a single time. The chain joins TRBV12-3 or TRBV12-4 to TRBJ2-3; tentatively, D is TRBD2 (6 bases). This CDR3 comprises 12 residues. V was trimmed by 6 bases and J by 4 bases, leaving 8 bases between them. Written as DNA, the CDR3 is TGTGCCAGCAGCCCGGGGGCAGATACGCAGTATTTT. Its protein is CASSPGADTQYF.

This rearrangement joins TRBV28 to TRBJ2-7; D perhaps matches TRBD1 (6 bases). The CDR3 contains 15 residues. Germline V gene lookup returns CDR1 MDHEN and CDR2 SYDVKM. Trimming removed 7 bases at V and 0 bases at J, with 16 bases between. The CDR3 bases are TGTGCCAGCAAATCGGACAGCATAGACTCCTACGAGCAGTACTTC. Its translation: CASKSDSIDSYEQYF.

This chain connects TRBV7-9 to TRBJ1-1, with 11 bases lining up with TRBD1. The germline CDR1 and CDR2 sequences are SEHNR and FQNEAQ (reference sequence). The ends lost 3 bases at V and 6 bases at J; junction bases unmatched: 9. The CDR3 totals 16 residues. DNA of the CDR3: TGTGCCAGCAGCTTGGGACCGGGACAGGGGGGATCTGAAGCTTTCTTT. Amino acid sequence: CASSLGPGQGGSEAFF.

J is TRBJ1-2 and V is TRBV14; no clear D. In germline, CDR1 is SGHDN, CDR2 FVKESK. This CDR3 region has 13 residues. Trimming took 6 bases from V and 0 from J, leaving 8 bases between them. This chain's CDR3 is CASSTHPNYGYTF. CDR3 nucleotides: TGTGCCAGCAGTACCCACCCTAACTATGGCTACACCTTC.

The chain carries TRBV2 and TRBJ2-2; D remains unclear. V lost 7 bases to trimming and J lost 9 bases, with 9 bases between them. In germline, CDR1 is SNHLY, CDR2 FYNNEI. This CDR3 contains 11 residues. CDR3: CASTSRRELFF. For the CDR3, the DNA is TGTGCCAGCACCTCTAGGCGGGAGCTGTTTTTT.

This chain uses TRBV7-2 with TRBJ1-4, with D possibly matching TRBD1 (5 bases). The germline gives CDR1 SGHTA, CDR2 FQGNSA. V was pared by 4 bases and J by 1 base, with 7 bases between. CDR3 length: 14 amino acids. In DNA form, the CDR3 reads TGTGCCAGCAGCTACGGGGGAACTAATGAAAAACTGTTTTTT. Its protein is CASSYGGTNEKLFF.

The chain uses TRBV7-2 and TRBJ2-3, with TRBD1 matching over 10 bases. V dropped 5 bases and J dropped 5; count of bases not matched to a gene: 4. The germline CDR1 and CDR2 sequences are SGHTA and FQGNSA. This CDR3 is 14 amino acids long. The CDR3 is CASSDRGPRDTQYF. The CDR3 coding sequence is TGTGCCAGCAGCGACAGGGGGCCAAGAGATACGCAGTATTTT.

This clone appeared a single time. V gene TRBV2 combines with J gene TRBJ1-4; 9 bases are a match to TRBD1. Germline CDR1 and CDR2: SNHLY and FYNNEI. V trimming: 4 bases; J trimming: 0 bases; junction bases outside the gene matches: 9. The CDR3 extends over 18 amino acids. The CDR3 here is CASSVDRGASATNEKLFF. The CDR3 DNA reads as TGTGCCAGCAGTGTCGACAGGGGGGCCTCTGCAACTAATGAAAAACTGTTTTTT.

DNA of the CDR3: TGTGCCAGCAGCTTAGAAGGTTTGGGCCTAGCGGGAGCCTACGAGCAGTACTTC. Amino acid sequence: CASSLEGLGLAGAYEQYF. The V gene is TRBV7-8, the J gene TRBJ2-7; 10 bases agree with TRBD2. The CDR3 consists of 18 residues. V lost 1 base and J lost 2; bases outside the gene matches: 11. CDR1 and CDR2 from the germline V gene are SGHVS and FQNEAQ.

V is TRBV11-2 and J is TRBJ2-7; D uncertain. Trimming took 1 base from V and 0 from J, leaving 7 bases between them. The CDR3 spans 14 residues. CDR1 and CDR2 from the germline V gene are SGHAT and FQNNGV. The CDR3 coding sequence is TGTGCCAGCAGCTTAGTTGGGTCCTCCTACGAGCAGTACTTC. Amino acids: CASSLVGSSYEQYF. The full variable domain, with the rest looked up from reference TRBV11-2 and TRBJ2-7, is EAGVAQSPRYKIIEKRQSVAFWCNPISGHATLYWYQQILGQGPKLLIQFQNNGVVDDSQLPKDRFSAERLKGVDSTLKIQPAKLEDSAVYLCASSLVGSSYEQYFGPGTRLTVT.

The chain carries TRBV24-1 and TRBJ2-3; no definite D call. Germline CDR1 KGHDR, CDR2 SFDVKD. This CDR3 is built from 14 residues. Trimming cost V 4 bases and J 0 bases, with 7 bases left between them. The CDR3 DNA follows: TGTGCCACCAGTGACCAGCCAAGCACAGATACGCAGTATTTT. This translates into CATSDQPSTDTQYF.

A few counts support this clone. The chain couples TRBV27 to TRBJ1-2; 7 positions agree with TRBD1. The length of the CDR3 is 14 residues. The trim removed 0 bases at V and 8 bases at J, leaving 6 bases unmatched. Germline CDR1 MNHEY, CDR2 SMNVEV (reference sequence). The CDR3 coding sequence is TGTGCCAGCAGTTTATCCCGACAGGGTGGCGGCTACACCTTC. As protein: CASSLSRQGGGYTF.

There are a few counts of this clone. A read error may account for a junction end that differs from germline. The V and J genes are TRBV5-4 and TRBJ2-7; TRBD2 might be the D (5 bases). This CDR3 is 13 amino acids long. From germline, CDR1 is SGHNT and CDR2 YYREEE (reference sequence). The CDR3 DNA sequence: TGCGCCAGCAGCTTTTCAGGCCGGGGCGAGCAGTACTTC. This encodes CASSFSGRGEQYF.

The chain uses TRBV9 and TRBJ2-1; 7 bases agree with TRBD2. CDR1 SGDLS and CDR2 YYNGEE come from the germline V gene. The CDR3 sequence is 17 residues long. Unmatched junction bases numbered 13, after V lost 3 bases and J lost 4 bases. The CDR3 reads CASSELASGAWYNEQFF. DNA for the CDR3: TGTGCCAGCAGCGAGCTGGCTAGCGGAGCGTGGTACAATGAGCAGTTCTTC.

J is TRBJ2-7 and V is TRBV11-1; 11 bases are a match to TRBD1. Germline V gene lookup returns CDR1 SGHAT and CDR2 FQDESV (reference sequence). The CDR3 is made up of 16 amino acids. V lost 4 bases, J lost 4 bases, and 9 bases stayed unmatched. The CDR3 is CASSSTGQGARYEQYF. DNA of the CDR3: TGTGCCAGCAGCTCAACTGGACAGGGGGCTAGGTACGAGCAGTACTTC.

The DNA for the CDR3 is TGCAGCGTTACCCGGGGTGTCGGTTTTGAGACCCAGTACTTC. Translated, it gives CSVTRGVGFETQYF. This chain uses TRBV29-1 with TRBJ2-5, with D possibly being TRBD2 (5 bases). The CDR3 runs to 14 residues. Germline CDR1 SQVTM, CDR2 ANQGSEA. V was cut by 5 bases and J by 5 bases, with 18 bases left in between.

The chain joins TRBV5-1 to TRBJ2-7, with a weak D call TRBD1 (5 bases). The V gene lost 0 bases and the J gene lost 6 bases, with 13 bases spanning the gap. The germline V gene has CDR1 SGHRS and CDR2 YFSETQ. This CDR3 region has 14 residues. The CDR3 reads CASSLALGVREQYF. The CDR3 DNA is TGCGCCAGCAGCTTGGCGCTAGGGGTCCGCGAGCAGTACTTC.

The J gene is TRBJ2-7, the V gene TRBV7-9; D is unresolved. Germline V gene lookup returns CDR1 SEHNR and CDR2 FQNEAQ (reference sequence). Trimming took off 5 bases at V and 2 bases at J, with 7 bases between the two ends. The CDR3 runs to 12 residues. The CDR3 DNA is TGTGCCAGCAGCCCTGTGCCCTACGAGCAGTACTTC. Amino acid sequence: CASSPVPYEQYF.

The chain is built from TRBV7-8 and TRBJ2-7; D unresolved. Trimming removed 1 base at V and 13 bases at J, with 17 bases between. The CDR3 contains 13 residues. Germline V gives CDR1 SGHVS, CDR2 FQNEAQ. CDR3 protein: CASSLGPVYDRYF. Written as DNA, the CDR3 is TGTGCCAGCAGCTTAGGGCCAGTCTACGATCGATACTTC.

This chain connects TRBV19 to TRBJ2-7; the D gene is possibly TRBD2 (6 bases). Germline-derived CDR1 and CDR2 are LNHDA and SQIVND (reference sequence). This CDR3 is built from 16 residues. V was pared by 7 bases and J by 1 base, with 20 bases between. The CDR3: CASTPDGGAASYEQYF. CDR3 nucleotide sequence: TGTGCCAGTACCCCCGACGGGGGAGCGGCATCCTACGAGCAGTACTTC.

The V call is TRBV10-3, the J call TRBJ2-3, with D unresolved. Looked up from germline, CDR1 is ENHRY and CDR2 is SYGVKD. V shed 7 bases and J shed 0 bases, with 8 bases lying between them. This CDR3 contains 13 residues. The CDR3 sequence is CAIMRSSTDTQYF. The CDR3 DNA reads TGTGCCATCATGCGTTCCAGCACAGATACGCAGTATTTT.

The genes are TRBV7-9 and TRBJ2-5; D is ambiguous. V lost 0 bases, J lost 0 bases, and 11 bases lay in between. The CDR3 has 16 residues. Per germline, CDR1 SEHNR and CDR2 FQNEAQ (reference sequence). The CDR3 reads CASSLAHRVNQETQYF. The CDR3 nucleotides read TGTGCCAGCAGCTTAGCGCATCGGGTCAACCAAGAGACCCAGTACTTC. Full variable domain (remainder filled in from reference TRBV7-9 and TRBJ2-5): DTGVSQNPRHKITKRGQNVTFRCDPISEHNRLYWYRQTLGQGPEFLTYFQNEAQLEKSRLLSDRFSAERPKGSFSTLEIQRTEQGDSAMYLCASSLAHRVNQETQYFGPGTRLLVL.